This section outlines one TCR beta chain sequence together with its context. After extraction with the RNeasy kit, about 0.45 to 1 ug of the RNA was reverse transcribed using random hexamers. The method of amplification for TCR beta CDR3 was immunoSEQ multiplex PCR, covering 54 Vbeta and 13 Jbeta. In TCRdb, the immunoSEQ multiplex PCR reads were re-called with MiXCR into one record per CDR3 protein. The profile shows around 81,000 distinct CDR3 sequences, 90% to 95% of them singletons. Germline lookup yields CDR1 DFQATT and CDR2 SNEGSKA (reference sequence). The V gene end was trimmed by 6 bases and the J gene end by 2 bases; junction bases not matched to a gene: 20. CDR3 length equals 18 residues. These data belong to a study of CD8 T cells in Susac syndrome. Study details: The Susac syndrome patients were therapy-naive, on corticosteroids, or on intravenous immunoglobulin alone at blood draw.

Sequencing was carried out using CD8+ T cells from PBMCs. The chain links TRBV20-1 to TRBJ2-7, with 9 nucleotides matching TRBD2. This receptor was identified in a human donor with Susac syndrome. CDR3 nucleotide sequence: TGCAGTGCGGGATTTCGGGGACTAGCTGATGATAGTGCCTACGAGCAGTACTTC. This encodes CSAGFRGLADDSAYEQYF.